The clone carrying this T cell receptor (beta chain) came up many times. What it binds is not known. Germline values: CDR1 LNHDA, CDR2 SQIVND (reference sequence). This CDR3 has 14 residues. Trimming pared 1 base from V and 4 bases from J, leaving 8 bases between. The sample originates from a study of OX40 agonist ivuxolimab in advanced cancers. Study-level results: Expanded clones were, on average, more numerous in CD8+ T cells than in CD4+. There was clonal expansion of CD4+ and CD8+ blood T cells by week 6 at 0.1 to 3.0 mg/kg. It was not determined which antigens were specifically recognized by the peripheral T cells that had undergone clonal expansion.

Autoimmune disease history or systemic immunosuppression meant exclusion. Assay used: immunoSEQ multiplex PCR; TCRdb lists only in-frame clones, some missing. The data hold almost 80,000 clones, with more than 75% observed a single time. The chain links TRBV19 to TRBJ1-5; D not certain. The source of this sequence is an adult with an advanced solid tumor such as melanoma, head and neck, liver or kidney cancer. Sequenced here: CD4+ or CD8+ T cells sorted from blood, sampled in a trial of the OX40 agonist ivuxolimab. The CDR3 sequence: CASSIALTNQPQHF. The CDR3 coding sequence is TGTGCCAGTAGTATAGCGCTCACAAATCAGCCCCAGCATTTT. Complete variable domain (other parts from reference TRBV19 and TRBJ1-5): DGGITQSPKYLFRKEGQNVTLSCEQNLNHDAMYWYRQDPGQGLRLIYYSQIVNDFQKGDIAEGYSVSREKKESFPLTVTSAQKNPTAFYLCASSIALTNQPQHFGDGTRLSIL.